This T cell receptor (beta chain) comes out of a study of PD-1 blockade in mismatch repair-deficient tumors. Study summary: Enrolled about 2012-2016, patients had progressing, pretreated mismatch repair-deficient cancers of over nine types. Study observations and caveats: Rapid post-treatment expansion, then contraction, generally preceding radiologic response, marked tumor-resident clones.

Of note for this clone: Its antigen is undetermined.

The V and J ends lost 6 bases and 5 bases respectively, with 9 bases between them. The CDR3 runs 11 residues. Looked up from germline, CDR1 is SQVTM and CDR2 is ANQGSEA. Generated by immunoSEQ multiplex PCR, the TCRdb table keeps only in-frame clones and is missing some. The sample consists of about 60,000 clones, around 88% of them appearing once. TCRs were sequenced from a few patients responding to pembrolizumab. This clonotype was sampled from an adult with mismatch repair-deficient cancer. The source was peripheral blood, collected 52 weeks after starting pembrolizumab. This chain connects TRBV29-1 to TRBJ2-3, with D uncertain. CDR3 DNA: TGCAGCGTGCCCAGAGGAGATACGCAGTATTTT. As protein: CSVPRGDTQYF.